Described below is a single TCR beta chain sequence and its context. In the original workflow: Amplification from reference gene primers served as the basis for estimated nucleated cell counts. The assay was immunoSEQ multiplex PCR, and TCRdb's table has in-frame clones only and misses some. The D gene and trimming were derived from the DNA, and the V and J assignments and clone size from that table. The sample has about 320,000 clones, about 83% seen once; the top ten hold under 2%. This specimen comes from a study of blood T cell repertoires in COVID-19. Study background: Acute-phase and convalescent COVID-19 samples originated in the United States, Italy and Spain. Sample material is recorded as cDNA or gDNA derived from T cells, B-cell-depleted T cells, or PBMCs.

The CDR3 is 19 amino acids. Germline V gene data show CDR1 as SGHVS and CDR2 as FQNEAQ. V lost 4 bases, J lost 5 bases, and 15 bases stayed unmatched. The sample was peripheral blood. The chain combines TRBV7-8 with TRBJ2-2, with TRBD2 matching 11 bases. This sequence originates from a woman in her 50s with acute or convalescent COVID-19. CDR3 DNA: TGTGCCAGCAGCTCCTCCGGGACTAGCGGCAAAATTAGGACCGGGGAGCTGTTTTTT. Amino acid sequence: CASSSSGTSGKIRTGELFF.